Following are 5 T cell receptor beta chains from one sample sequenced in a study of monozygotic twins with inflammatory bowel disease (dated by TCRdb to between 2018 and 2021). Libraries were constructed by 5' RACE. Sequencing used an Illumina HiSeq 2500. TCRdb reprocessed the reads and assigns one entry to each CDR3 protein sequence, leaving out DNA. The sample has around 200,000 distinct CDR3 sequences on record. The ten largest clonotypes hold around 1.5% of the sample. The source material was blood. The receptors originated from a human donor with ulcerative colitis or Crohn's disease, or a healthy co-twin of an affected twin (not recorded which).

The chain couples TRBV6-1 to TRBJ2-1; TCRdb gives TRBD2 as the D gene, but with no DNA this cannot be confirmed. This CDR3 contains 15 residues. Germline-derived CDR1 and CDR2 are MNHNS and SASEGT. CDR3: CASTKGTSASDEQFF.

The rearrangement joins TRBV5-1 to TRBJ1-2; TCRdb's assignment of TRBD1 cannot be checked, as there is no DNA. CDR1 is SGHRS, CDR2 YFSETQ, per germline. The CDR3 extends over 16 amino acids. CDR3 region: CASSPMGGSLVFGYTF.

The genes are TRBV4-1 and TRBJ2-7; TCRdb's D call, TRBD1, is unchecked because there is no DNA. The CDR3 has 14 amino acids. Germline CDR1 and CDR2: MGHRA and YSYEKL. CDR3 amino acids: CASSHPDRIHEQYF.

The rearrangement uses TRBV28 and TRBJ1-5; as DNA is missing, the TRBD1 call by TCRdb cannot be tested. The CDR3 is 14 residues long. CDR1 and CDR2 (germline): MDHEN, SYDVKM. CDR3 loop: CASSLTGGEQPQHF.

The genes are TRBV7-9 and TRBJ1-6. The CDR3 sequence is 17 residues long. Germline V lookup: CDR1 SEHNR, CDR2 FQNEAQ (reference sequence). CDR3 amino acids: CASSLDRMASYNSPLHF.